Described below is a single TCR beta chain sequence and its context. This sample was taken from a study of technical replicates of blood from a handful of donors. This CDR3 is 15 amino acids long. J was trimmed by 1 base and V by 6 bases; bases with no gene match: 8. CDR1 and CDR2 (germline): MRHNA, SNTAGT. The data were produced by immunoSEQ multiplex PCR, yet TCRdb's version contains in-frame clones alone and is incomplete. In the table there are 50,000 to 60,000 clones, 90% to 95% of which are singletons. The source is a human donor in good health. Some clones in this sample may be carry-over from other donors' samples. This chain uses TRBV6-4 with TRBJ1-1, with 7 bases matching TRBD1. The sample comprised PBMCs. This chain's CDR3 is CASRSEGASNTEAFF. In DNA form, the CDR3 reads TGTGCCAGCAGATCGGAGGGGGCCTCGAACACTGAAGCTTTCTTT.